This T cell receptor beta chain was recorded in a study of metastatic and nonmetastatic thyroid tumors. As for the study in general: Malignant thyroid and benign thyroid patients provided blood and tumor or nodule tissue whose repertoires were compared.

Study results and limitations: As reported, TCR beta diversity in blood and tumor was significantly higher in malignant thyroid tumors than in benign nodules.

In the source study's methods: Clinicopathological groups of papillary thyroid cancer showed CDR3 differences that were used to build a distant-metastasis classifier. TCRdb re-clonotyped the PCR reads through MiXCR. Here the V and J calls rest on TCRdb's processing, not on the authors' analysis. Of roughly 93,000 clones in the sample, 10% to 15% were seen once. Among the patients, none had received any treatment before thyroid surgery. In this sample, this clone turned up many times. What it binds is not known. The junction had 5 bases not matched to a gene; V was cut back by 1 base and J by 3 bases. The germline CDR1 and CDR2 sequences are LNHDA and SQIVND (reference sequence). The CDR3 runs 15 residues.

This TCR was sampled from a female donor with papillary thyroid cancer or a benign thyroid nodule (not recorded which). Some clones in this sample may be carry-over from other donors' samples. Sequencing was done on a sample of blood. The chain is built from TRBV19 and TRBJ1-1, with 7 nucleotides matching TRBD1. CDR3 residues: CASSIVEGAYTEAFF. CDR3 DNA sequence: TGTGCCAGTAGTATAGTGGAGGGGGCATACACTGAAGCTTTCTTT.